Shown below are 20 T cell receptor beta chains from a single sample sequenced in a study of beta chain features in type 1 diabetes. The study reverse transcribed the entire isolated RNA, so it sequenced expressed TCRB transcripts. Using immunoSEQ multiplex PCR, the repertoire was profiled, and TCRdb retains in-frame clones only, with some absent. Of 60,000 or so clones in the sample, roughly 60% were seen once. Sequenced material: Tregs from blood. These receptor sequences come from a woman between 18 and 30 years old in good health.

The chain has TRBV6-5 and TRBJ2-7, with a possible D match to TRBD2 (6 bases). The CDR3 length is 14 residues. Germline V CDR1 and CDR2: MNHEY, SVGAGI. The ends were cut back, 3 bases at V and 4 bases at J, with 13 bases in the middle. The CDR3 bases are TGTGCCAGCAGTTATGGGCAGGGACTGTACGAGCAGTACTTC. Residues: CASSYGQGLYEQYF.

The rearrangement links TRBV5-1 to TRBJ1-2; the D is unclear. Germline assignment: CDR1 SGHRS and CDR2 YFSETQ. Trimming removed 0 bases from V and 6 bases from J, with 12 bases in between. The CDR3 totals 14 residues. The CDR3 loop reads CASSLDRGSDGYTF. In DNA, the CDR3 is TGCGCCAGCAGCTTGGATCGGGGATCCGATGGCTACACCTTC.

The chain employs TRBV11-2 and TRBJ1-1; no clear D. CDR3 length: 17 amino acids. The V gene lost 1 base and the J gene lost 0 bases, with 15 bases spanning the gap. Germline V CDR1 and CDR2: SGHAT, FQNNGV. CDR3: CASSLVIGGAMNTEAFF. CDR3 DNA sequence: TGTGCCAGCAGCTTAGTTATCGGAGGAGCAATGAACACTGAAGCTTTCTTT.

This clone was picked up a small number of times. This sequence joins TRBV2 and TRBJ2-2; D is possibly TRBD2 (6 bases). CDR3 length: 15 residues. Germline V CDR1 and CDR2: SNHLY, FYNNEI. Trimming cost V 7 bases and J 4 bases, with 16 bases left between them. The CDR3 coding sequence is TGTGCCAGCACTGGAATAGCGGCTTCCACCGGGGAGCTGTTTTTT. It encodes CASTGIAASTGELFF. Full variable domain (remainder filled in from reference TRBV2 and TRBJ2-2): EPEVTQTPSHQVTQMGQEVILRCVPISNHLYFYWYRQILGQKVEFLVSFYNNEISEKSEIFDDQFSVERPDGSNFTLKIRSTKLEDSAMYFCASTGIAASTGELFFGEGSRLTVL.

This clone showed up just once. A junction boundary mismatches the germline segment, possibly from a read error. Written as DNA, the CDR3 is TGTGCCAGTGGTATAGAACATCCGAACACTGAAGCTTTCTTT. Residues: CASGIEHPNTEAFF. The J gene is TRBJ1-1, the V gene TRBV19; no reliable D call. The CDR3 is 14 residues long. The germline V gene has CDR1 LNHDA and CDR2 SQIVND (reference sequence).

This clone occurred a few times. The genes are TRBV7-2 and TRBJ2-7; 10 bases match TRBD1. CDR3 length equals 16 residues. V lost 1 base, J lost 3 bases, and 6 bases stayed unmatched. Germline CDR1 SGHTA, CDR2 FQGNSA. DNA for the CDR3: TGTGCCAGCAGCTTAGAGGTGACAGGGGGCTTCTACGAGCAGTACTTC. Its protein product is CASSLEVTGGFYEQYF.

This clone was observed a handful of times. The chain is built from TRBV7-2 and TRBJ1-2; perhaps TRBD1 as D (6 bases). Germline V gene data show CDR1 as SGHTA and CDR2 as FQGNSA. The CDR3 is made up of 12 amino acids. DNA of the CDR3: TGTGGCTCCGGACAGTCTAACTATGGCTACACCTTC. Amino acids: CGSGQSNYGYTF.

The chain combines TRBV4-1 with TRBJ1-1, with a tentative D call TRBD1 (5 bases). CDR1 and CDR2 from the germline V gene are MGHRA and YSYEKL. This CDR3 spans 13 amino acids. V was cut by 6 bases and J by 3 bases, with 11 bases left in between. Here the CDR3 reads CASSPGGYTEAFF. DNA for the CDR3: TGCGCCAGCAGTCCCGGGGGGTACACTGAAGCTTTCTTT.

V gene TRBV7-9 combines with J gene TRBJ1-6, with D perhaps TRBD1 (6 bases). Trimming took 5 bases from V and 10 from J, leaving 21 bases between them. The germline V gene encodes CDR1 SEHNR and CDR2 FQNEAQ (reference sequence). The CDR3 consists of 16 residues. CDR3 coding DNA: TGTGCCAGCAGCACTGGGGTTTGGACAGTCGGGTCACCCCTCCACTTT. It codes for CASSTGVWTVGSPLHF. The full variable domain, its missing parts supplied by reference TRBV7-9 and TRBJ1-6, is DTGVSQNPRHKITKRGQNVTFRCDPISEHNRLYWYRQTLGQGPEFLTYFQNEAQLEKSRLLSDRFSAERPKGSFSTLEIQRTEQGDSAMYLCASSTGVWTVGSPLHFGNGTRLTVT.

The gene calls are TRBV6-6 and TRBJ1-5, with a tentative D call TRBD1 (6 bases). Germline CDR1 MNHNY, CDR2 SVGAGI (reference sequence). The V end was cut by 6 bases, the J end by 2 bases, with 17 bases between. This CDR3 contains 16 residues. DNA of the CDR3: TGTGCCAGCAGCCGAGAATGGACAGTTGGCAATCAGCCCCAGCATTTT. This encodes CASSREWTVGNQPQHF.

This clone was recorded a few times. The chain links TRBV9 to TRBJ2-2; possibly TRBD2 for D (5 bases). The germline V gene encodes CDR1 SGDLS and CDR2 YYNGEE. Deletions cut 4 bases from V and 5 bases from J, with 12 bases between. The CDR3 runs 14 residues. Here the CDR3 DNA reads TGTGCCAGCAGCCCCTTACTAGGGACCGGGGAGCTGTTTTTT. Amino acids: CASSPLLGTGELFF.

This clone was picked up one time. The chain joins TRBV6-1 to TRBJ2-1; 15 bases match TRBD2. Trimming at V came to 5 bases and at J to 9 bases, leaving 2 bases not matched to a gene. Germline V lookup: CDR1 MNHNS, CDR2 SASEGT. The CDR3 runs 14 residues. The CDR3: CASSPGLAGGEQFF. Here the CDR3 DNA reads TGTGCCAGCAGTCCGGGACTAGCGGGGGGTGAGCAGTTCTTC.

The genes are TRBV4-1 and TRBJ1-5; D is undetermined. The CDR3 covers 13 residues. From germline, CDR1 is MGHRA and CDR2 YSYEKL. V lost 9 bases, J lost 5 bases, and 14 bases lay in between. CDR3 nucleotides: TGCGCCAGTCGACTCACCTTCGATCAGCCCCAGCATTTT. This codes for CASRLTFDQPQHF.

The chain combines TRBV10-1 with TRBJ1-2; the match to TRBD1 covers 7 bases. Germline V gene sequence: CDR1 WNHNN, CDR2 SYGVQD (reference sequence). The CDR3 runs to 14 residues. The J segment lost 6 bases and the V segment lost 8 bases, leaving 12 bases of the junction unmatched. The CDR3 loop is CASDDRVLKDGYTF. Here the CDR3 DNA reads TGCGCCAGCGATGACAGGGTGTTGAAGGATGGCTACACCTTC.

The chain joins TRBV5-1 to TRBJ2-5; 9 nucleotides agree with TRBD2. CDR1 and CDR2 (germline): SGHRS, YFSETQ. The CDR3 totals 14 residues. V gave up 4 bases and J gave up 2 bases; unmatched junction bases: 3. The CDR3: CASSAGGPQETQYF. CDR3 coding DNA: TGCGCCAGCAGCGCGGGAGGGCCTCAAGAGACCCAGTACTTC.

This clone showed up just a few times. The chain recombines TRBV7-6 with TRBJ2-1; the match to TRBD2 covers 14 bases. CDR3 length equals 14 residues. Trimming at V came to 5 bases and at J to 8 bases, leaving 2 bases not matched to a gene. Germline V lookup: CDR1 SGHVS, CDR2 FNYEAQ. The CDR3 is CASSQGLAGDEQFF. DNA for the CDR3: TGTGCCAGCAGCCAGGGACTAGCGGGAGATGAGCAGTTCTTC. The full variable domain, completed using reference TRBV7-6 and TRBJ2-1, is GAGVSQSPRYKVTKRGQDVALRCDPISGHVSLYWYRQALGQGPEFLTYFNYEAQQDKSGLPNDRFSAERPEGSISTLTIQRTEQRDSAMYRCASSQGLAGDEQFFGPGTRLTVL.

This clone was observed a few times. The chain couples TRBV7-2 to TRBJ2-7; 7 bases are a match to TRBD2. V lost 4 bases to trimming and J lost 6 bases; unmatched junction nucleotides: 9. The CDR3 loop spans 14 amino acids. In germline, CDR1 is SGHTA, CDR2 FQGNSA. For the CDR3, the DNA is TGTGCCAGCAGCTCCACAAGGACTAGTGGCGAGCAGTACTTC. It codes for CASSSTRTSGEQYF.

The V gene is TRBV5-4, the J gene TRBJ2-2; D is perhaps TRBD2 (6 bases). Germline-derived CDR1 and CDR2 are SGHNT and YYREEE (reference sequence). V dropped 0 bases and J dropped 7 bases, with 13 bases sitting between them. The CDR3 sequence is 15 residues long. DNA for the CDR3: TGTGCCAGCAGCTTGGAACTTACTAGCATCGGGGAGCTGTTTTTT. This encodes CASSLELTSIGELFF.

This rearrangement joins TRBV6-1 to TRBJ2-5; D not certain. The closer fit of TRBJ2-7 to the DNA end suggests the J call may be wrong. This CDR3 is 15 amino acids long. Germline loops: CDR1 MNHNS, CDR2 SASEGT. The CDR3, as DNA: TGTGCCAGCAGCTCCACTCTGTTTAGCTCCTACGAGCAGTACTTC. Translation: CASSSTLFSSYEQYF.

The rearrangement links TRBV6-1 to TRBJ2-4; 13 positions agree with TRBD2. Trimming at V came to 7 bases and at J to 7 bases, leaving 7 bases not matched to a gene. The CDR3 is 15 residues long. From germline, CDR1 is MNHNS and CDR2 SASEGT. The CDR3: CASTPGTSGVNIQYF. In DNA, the CDR3 is TGTGCCAGCACCCCCGGGACTAGCGGGGTCAACATTCAGTACTTC.